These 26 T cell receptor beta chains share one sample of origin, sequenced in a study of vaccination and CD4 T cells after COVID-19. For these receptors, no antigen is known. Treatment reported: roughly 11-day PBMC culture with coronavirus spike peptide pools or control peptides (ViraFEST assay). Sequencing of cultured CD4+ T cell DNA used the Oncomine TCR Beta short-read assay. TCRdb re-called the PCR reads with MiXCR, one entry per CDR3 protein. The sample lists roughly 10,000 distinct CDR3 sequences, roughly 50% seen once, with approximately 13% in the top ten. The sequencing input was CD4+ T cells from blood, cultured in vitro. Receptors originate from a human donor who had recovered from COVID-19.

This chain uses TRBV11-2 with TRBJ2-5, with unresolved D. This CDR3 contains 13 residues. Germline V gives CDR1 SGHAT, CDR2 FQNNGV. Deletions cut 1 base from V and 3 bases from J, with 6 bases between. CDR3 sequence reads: CASSLATEETQYF. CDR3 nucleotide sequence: TGTGCCAGCAGCTTAGCGACGGAAGAGACCCAGTACTTC.

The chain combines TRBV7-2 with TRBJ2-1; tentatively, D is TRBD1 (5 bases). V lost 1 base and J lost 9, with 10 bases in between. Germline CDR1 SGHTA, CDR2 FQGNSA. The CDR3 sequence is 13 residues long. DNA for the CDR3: TGTGCCAGCAGCTTAGGGTCTAGGGGTGAGCAGTTCTTC. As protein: CASSLGSRGEQFF.

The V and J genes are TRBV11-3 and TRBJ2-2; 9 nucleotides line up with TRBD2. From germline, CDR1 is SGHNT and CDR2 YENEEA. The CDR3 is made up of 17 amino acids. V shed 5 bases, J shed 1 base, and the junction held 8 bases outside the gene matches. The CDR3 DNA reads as TGTGCCAGCAGCCCGGTAGCGGGAGCGGGGAACACCGGGGAGCTGTTTTTT. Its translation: CASSPVAGAGNTGELFF.

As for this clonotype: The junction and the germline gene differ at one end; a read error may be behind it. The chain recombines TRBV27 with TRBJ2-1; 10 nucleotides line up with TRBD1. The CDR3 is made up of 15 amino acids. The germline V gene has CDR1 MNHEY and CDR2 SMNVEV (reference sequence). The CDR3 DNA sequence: TGTGCCAGCAGTTTACCCGGGACAGGGGTCAATGAGCAGCTCTTC. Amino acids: CASSLPGTGVNEQLF.

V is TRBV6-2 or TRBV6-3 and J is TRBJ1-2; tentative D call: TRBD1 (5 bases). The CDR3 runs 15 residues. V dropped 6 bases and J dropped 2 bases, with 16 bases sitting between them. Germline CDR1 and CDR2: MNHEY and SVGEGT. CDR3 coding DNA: TGTGCCAGCAGAACTTATCCGACAGTCAACTATGGCTACACCTTC. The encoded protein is CASRTYPTVNYGYTF.

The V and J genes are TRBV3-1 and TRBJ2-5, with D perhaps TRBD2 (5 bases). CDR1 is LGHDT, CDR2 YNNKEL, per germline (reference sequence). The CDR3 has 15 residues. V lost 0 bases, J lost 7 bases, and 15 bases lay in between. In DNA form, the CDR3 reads TGTGCCAGCAGCCAAGAGTATAGAGGGTCTGTGACCCAGTACTTC. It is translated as CASSQEYRGSVTQYF.

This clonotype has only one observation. The CDR3 region is CASIKLGGQETQYF. CDR3 in DNA: TGTGCCAGCATAAAACTCGGGGGGCAAGAGACCCAGTACTTC. The gene calls are TRBV28 and TRBJ2-5; 7 bases line up with TRBD2. CDR1 and CDR2 from the germline V gene are MDHEN and SYDVKM. The V and J ends lost 7 bases and 2 bases, in that order; junction bases with no gene match: 7. The CDR3 runs to 14 residues.

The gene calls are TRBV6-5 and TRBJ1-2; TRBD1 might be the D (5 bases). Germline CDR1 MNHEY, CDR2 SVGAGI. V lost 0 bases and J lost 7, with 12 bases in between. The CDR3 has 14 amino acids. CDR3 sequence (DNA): TGTGCCAGCAGTTACTCCCCAGGGTCGGTTGGCTACACCTTC. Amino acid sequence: CASSYSPGSVGYTF.

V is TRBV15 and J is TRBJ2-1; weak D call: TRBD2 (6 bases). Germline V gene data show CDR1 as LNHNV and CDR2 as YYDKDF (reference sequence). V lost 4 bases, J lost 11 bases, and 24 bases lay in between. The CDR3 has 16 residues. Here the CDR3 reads CATSTIKGNGRRQQFF. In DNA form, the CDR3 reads TGTGCCACCAGCACCATCAAGGGGAACGGGAGAAGACAGCAGTTCTTC.

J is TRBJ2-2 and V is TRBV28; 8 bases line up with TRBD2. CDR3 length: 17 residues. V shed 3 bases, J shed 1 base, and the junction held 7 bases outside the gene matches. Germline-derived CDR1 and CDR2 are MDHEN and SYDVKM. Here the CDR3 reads CASSFTGLAGNTGELFF. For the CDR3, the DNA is TGTGCCAGCAGTTTTACGGGTCTAGCGGGGAACACCGGGGAGCTGTTTTTT. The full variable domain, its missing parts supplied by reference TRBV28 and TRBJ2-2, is DVKVTQSSRYLVKRTGEKVFLECVQDMDHENMFWYRQDPGLGLRLIYFSYDVKMKEKGDIPEGYSVSREKKERFSLILESASTNQTSMYLCASSFTGLAGNTGELFFGEGSRLTVL.

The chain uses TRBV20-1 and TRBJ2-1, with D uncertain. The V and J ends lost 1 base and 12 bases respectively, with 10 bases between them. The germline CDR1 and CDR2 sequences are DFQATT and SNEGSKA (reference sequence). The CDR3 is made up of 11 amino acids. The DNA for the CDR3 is TGCAGTGCTAGAGCGCAAGTTTTGCAGTTCTTC. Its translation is CSARAQVLQFF.

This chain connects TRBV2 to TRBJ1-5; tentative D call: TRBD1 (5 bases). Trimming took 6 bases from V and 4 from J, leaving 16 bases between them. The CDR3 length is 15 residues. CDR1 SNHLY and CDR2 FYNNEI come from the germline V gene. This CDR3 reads CASRNGGSWNQPQHF. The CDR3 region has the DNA TGTGCCAGCAGAAATGGGGGTAGTTGGAATCAGCCCCAGCATTTT.

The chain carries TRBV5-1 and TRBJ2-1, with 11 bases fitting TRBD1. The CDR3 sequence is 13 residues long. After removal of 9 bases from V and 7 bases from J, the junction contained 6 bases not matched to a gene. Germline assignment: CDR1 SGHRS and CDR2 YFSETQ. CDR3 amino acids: CATGQGAANEQFF. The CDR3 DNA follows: TGCGCCACCGGACAGGGGGCAGCGAATGAGCAGTTCTTC.

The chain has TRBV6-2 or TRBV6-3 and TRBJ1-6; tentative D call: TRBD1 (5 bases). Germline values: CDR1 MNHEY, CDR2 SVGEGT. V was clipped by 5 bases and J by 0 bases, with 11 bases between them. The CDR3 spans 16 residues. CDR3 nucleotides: TGTGCCAGCAGTACGAGACAGAGCTCCTATAATTCACCCCTCCACTTT. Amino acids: CASSTRQSSYNSPLHF.

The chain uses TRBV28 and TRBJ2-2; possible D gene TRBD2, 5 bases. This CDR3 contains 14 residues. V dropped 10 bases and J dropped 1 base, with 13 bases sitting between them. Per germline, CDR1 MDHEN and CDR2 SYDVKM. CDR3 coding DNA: TGTGCCACATACCCCGGGAAGAACACCGGGGAGCTGTTTTTT. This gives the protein CATYPGKNTGELFF.

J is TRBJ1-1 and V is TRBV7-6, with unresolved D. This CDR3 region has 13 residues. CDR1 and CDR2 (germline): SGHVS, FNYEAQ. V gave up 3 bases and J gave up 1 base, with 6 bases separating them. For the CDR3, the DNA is TGTGCCAGCAGCTTTGCGGCGAACACTGAAGCTTTCTTT. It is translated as CASSFAANTEAFF.

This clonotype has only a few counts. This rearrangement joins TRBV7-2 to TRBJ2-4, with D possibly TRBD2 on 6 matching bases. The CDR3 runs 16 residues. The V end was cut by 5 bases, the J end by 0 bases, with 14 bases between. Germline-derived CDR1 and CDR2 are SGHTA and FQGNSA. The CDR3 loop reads CASSVGWRGAKNIQYF. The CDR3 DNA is TGTGCCAGCAGCGTCGGGTGGAGGGGAGCCAAAAACATTCAGTACTTC.

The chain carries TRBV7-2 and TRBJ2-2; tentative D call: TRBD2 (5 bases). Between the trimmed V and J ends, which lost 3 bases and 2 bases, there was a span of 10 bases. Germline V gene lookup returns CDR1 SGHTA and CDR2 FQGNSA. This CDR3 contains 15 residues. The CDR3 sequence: CASSFQRLNTGELFF. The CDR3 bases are TGTGCCAGCAGCTTTCAGCGACTAAACACCGGGGAGCTGTTTTTT. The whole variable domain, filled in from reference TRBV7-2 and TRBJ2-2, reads GAGVSQSPSNKVTEKGKDVELRCDPISGHTALYWYRQSLGQGLEFLIYFQGNSAPDKSGLPSDRFSAERTGGSVSTLTIQRTQQEDSAVYLCASSFQRLNTGELFFGEGSRLTVL.

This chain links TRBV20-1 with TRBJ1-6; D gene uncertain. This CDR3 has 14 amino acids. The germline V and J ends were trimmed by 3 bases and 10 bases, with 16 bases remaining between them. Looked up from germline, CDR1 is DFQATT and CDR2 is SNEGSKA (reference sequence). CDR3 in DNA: TGCAGTGCTAGGTCCGCTGGCGGGGAATCACCCCTCCACTTT. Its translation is CSARSAGGESPLHF.

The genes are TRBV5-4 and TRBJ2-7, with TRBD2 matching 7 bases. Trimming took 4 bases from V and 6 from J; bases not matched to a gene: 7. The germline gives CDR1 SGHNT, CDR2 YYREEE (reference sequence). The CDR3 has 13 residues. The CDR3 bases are TGTGCCAGCAGCCTCCCGACTAGCCCCGAGCAGTACTTC. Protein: CASSLPTSPEQYF.

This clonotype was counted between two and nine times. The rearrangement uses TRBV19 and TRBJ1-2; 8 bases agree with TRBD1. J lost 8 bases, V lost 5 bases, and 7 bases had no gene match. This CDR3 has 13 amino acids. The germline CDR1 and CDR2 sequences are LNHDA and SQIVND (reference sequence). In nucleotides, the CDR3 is TGTGCCAGTAGTCTCACCAGGGGGCGCGGCTACACCTTC. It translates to CASSLTRGRGYTF.

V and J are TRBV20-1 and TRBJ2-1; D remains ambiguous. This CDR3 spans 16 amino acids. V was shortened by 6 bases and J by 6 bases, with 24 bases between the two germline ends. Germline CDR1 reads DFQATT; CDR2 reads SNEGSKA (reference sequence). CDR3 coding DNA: TGCAGTGCCCAACTTGATGTTTCGCCCCCCCTCAATGAGCAGTTCTTC. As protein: CSAQLDVSPPLNEQFF.

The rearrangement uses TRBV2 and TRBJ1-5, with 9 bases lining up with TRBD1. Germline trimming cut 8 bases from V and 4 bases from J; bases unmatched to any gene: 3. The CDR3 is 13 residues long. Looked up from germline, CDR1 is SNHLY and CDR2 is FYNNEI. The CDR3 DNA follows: TGTGCCAGCGGGACAGGGTATAATCAGCCCCAGCATTTT. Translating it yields CASGTGYNQPQHF. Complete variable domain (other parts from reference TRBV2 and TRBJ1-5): EPEVTQTPSHQVTQMGQEVILRCVPISNHLYFYWYRQILGQKVEFLVSFYNNEISEKSEIFDDQFSVERPDGSNFTLKIRSTKLEDSAMYFCASGTGYNQPQHFGDGTRLSIL.

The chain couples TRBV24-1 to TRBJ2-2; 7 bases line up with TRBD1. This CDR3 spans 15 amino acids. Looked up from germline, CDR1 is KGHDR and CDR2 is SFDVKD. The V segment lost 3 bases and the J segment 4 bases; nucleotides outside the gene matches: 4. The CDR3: CATSDTGTVTGELFF. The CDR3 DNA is TGTGCCACCAGTGATACGGGGACAGTCACCGGGGAGCTGTTTTTT.

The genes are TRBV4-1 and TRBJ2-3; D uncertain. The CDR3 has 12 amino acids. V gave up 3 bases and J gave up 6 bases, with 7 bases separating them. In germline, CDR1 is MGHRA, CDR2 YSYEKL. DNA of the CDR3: TGCGCCAGCAGCCACCCGTTGGATACGCAGTATTTT. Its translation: CASSHPLDTQYF.

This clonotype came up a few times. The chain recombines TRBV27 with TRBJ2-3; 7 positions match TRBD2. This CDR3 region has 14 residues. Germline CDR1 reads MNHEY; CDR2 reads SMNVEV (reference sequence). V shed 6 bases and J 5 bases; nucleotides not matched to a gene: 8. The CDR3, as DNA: TGTGCCAGCAGATCCGGGGGGTCTGGAGATACGCAGTATTTT. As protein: CASRSGGSGDTQYF.